The source of this TCR beta chain is a study of radiation and T cells in renal cell carcinoma. Time point given: blood 4 weeks post-SBRT, at nephrectomy. The treatment denotes: 15 Gy SBRT to primary tumor, nephrectomy 4 weeks later. Serial blood draws occurred at baseline and 2 and 4 weeks post-SBRT. Some clones are missing from TCRdb's copy, which holds only in-frame ones; the method was immunoSEQ multiplex PCR. The sample lists fewer than 80,000 clones; less than 85% were seen once. The CDR3 length is 14 residues. The V gene lost 10 bases and the J gene lost 5 bases, with 21 bases spanning the gap. Germline V CDR1 and CDR2: LNHDA, SQIVND (reference sequence). The count of this clone is one.

The receptor was derived from a woman between 55 and 75 years old with renal cell carcinoma. The input for sequencing was blood, taken from a patient whose treatment included radiotherapy and nephrectomy. The chain links TRBV19 to TRBJ2-7; D remains ambiguous. CDR3 in amino acids: CATNPGRSRDEQYF. Written as DNA, the CDR3 is TGTGCCACCAACCCCGGACGGTCCCGGGACGAGCAGTACTTC.